The 31 T cell receptor beta chains given below trace back to one sample, sequenced in a study of blood T cell repertoires in COVID-19 (dated by TCRdb to 2019 to 2021). To prepare the library, the immunoSEQ multiplex PCR assay was applied. Imported from immuneACCESS, the table was reduced by TCRdb to in-frame sequences with V and J called. These copies leave out some clones; in studies compared against another copy, an unresolved V gene accounts for under half, and the cause of the remainder is not known. The sample table records 200,000 to 300,000 clones; around 83% of these occur just once. Of the sample, roughly 9.8% falls within the top ten clones. Sequencing used peripheral blood. The receptors come from a man older than 75 with acute or convalescent COVID-19.

The rearrangement joins TRBV24-1 to TRBJ2-2, with D possibly matching TRBD2 (5 bases). The CDR3 length is 17 residues. CDR1 is KGHDR, CDR2 SFDVKD, per germline. Trimming took off 4 bases at V and 3 bases at J, with 17 bases between the two ends. The CDR3 coding sequence is TGTGCCACCAGTGAGGGTTTTCGAGGGCGTTACACCGGGGAGCTGTTTTTT. This translates into CATSEGFRGRYTGELFF.

This clone was detected once. The chain couples TRBV28 to TRBJ1-1; no clear D gene. Trimming cost V 6 bases and J 4 bases, with 9 bases left between them. CDR1 is MDHEN, CDR2 SYDVKM, per germline. This CDR3 has 12 amino acids. CDR3 nucleotides: TGTGCCAGCAGCGTCGGGATCACTGAAGCTTTCTTT. Its protein product is CASSVGITEAFF.

The gene calls are TRBV18 and TRBJ2-3, with D perhaps matching TRBD1 (6 bases). The germline V and J ends were trimmed by 3 bases and 1 base, with 14 bases remaining between them. Looked up from germline, CDR1 is KGHSH and CDR2 is LQKENI. CDR3 length: 16 residues. The CDR3 here is CASSPLDSHGTDTQYF. The CDR3 DNA sequence: TGTGCCAGCTCACCCCTGGACAGTCACGGCACAGATACGCAGTATTTT.

This chain connects TRBV24-1 to TRBJ1-2, with D uncertain. CDR3 length: 14 amino acids. V lost 3 bases and J lost 8, with 15 bases in between. Germline V CDR1 and CDR2: KGHDR, SFDVKD. As DNA, the CDR3 is TGTGCCACCAGTGATCCCCCCGTCGGGGAAGGCTACACCTTC. Amino acid sequence: CATSDPPVGEGYTF.

This clone has only one observation. The CDR3 region is CASSPPSTRGDYGYTF. CDR3 coding DNA: TGTGCCAGCTCACCACCGTCTACCAGGGGAGACTATGGCTACACCTTC. The chain employs TRBV18 and TRBJ1-2, with a possible D match to TRBD1 (6 bases). The CDR3 is made up of 16 amino acids. Per the germline V gene, CDR1 is KGHSH and CDR2 is LQKENI. With 0 bases removed from V and 3 bases from J, the gap between germline ends came to 14 bases.

V usage is TRBV19 and J usage is TRBJ1-1; a weak D match, TRBD1 (6 bases). CDR1 is LNHDA, CDR2 SQIVND, per germline (reference sequence). This CDR3 is 18 amino acids long. V was trimmed by 3 bases and J by 4 bases, leaving 24 bases between them. CDR3: CASSMLRGGPPWGTEAFF. DNA of the CDR3: TGTGCCAGTAGTATGCTAAGGGGGGGTCCTCCTTGGGGCACTGAAGCTTTCTTT.

This clone has a single count. The chain links TRBV5-1 to TRBJ2-3; 16 bases fit TRBD2. V lost 3 bases and J lost 2; bases outside the gene matches: 3. The CDR3 has 17 residues. The germline CDR1 and CDR2 sequences are SGHRS and YFSETQ. CDR3 amino acids: CASSSGLAGGLTDTQYF. In DNA, the CDR3 is TGCGCCAGCAGCTCGGGACTAGCGGGGGGGCTCACAGATACGCAGTATTTT.

This clone was observed a handful of times. V gene TRBV6-5 combines with J gene TRBJ2-7; possible D gene TRBD2, 5 bases. CDR1 and CDR2 (germline): MNHEY, SVGAGI. This CDR3 has 14 amino acids. V lost 7 bases to trimming and J lost 5 bases, with 18 bases between them. The CDR3 region is CASIDWAPGNEQYF. As DNA, the CDR3 is TGTGCCAGCATCGATTGGGCCCCGGGAAACGAGCAGTACTTC.

This clone has only one observation. The V gene is TRBV28, the J gene TRBJ2-1; 11 nucleotides align to TRBD1. Germline assignment: CDR1 MDHEN and CDR2 SYDVKM. The length of the CDR3 is 16 residues. The trim removed 6 bases at V and 7 bases at J, leaving 11 bases unmatched. The CDR3 loop reads CASSSPGTGGKNEQFF. In DNA, the CDR3 is TGTGCCAGCAGCTCCCCCGGGACAGGGGGGAAGAATGAGCAGTTCTTC.

The rearrangement uses TRBV15 and TRBJ2-1; a possible D gene is TRBD2 (6 bases). In germline, CDR1 is LNHNV, CDR2 YYDKDF (reference sequence). The CDR3 contains 12 residues. V dropped 1 base and J dropped 10 bases, with 8 bases sitting between them. Here the CDR3 DNA reads TGTGCCACCAGCAGAGGGGGGGAGGAGCAGTTCTTC. Its translation is CATSRGGEEQFF. Full variable domain (missing parts from reference TRBV15 and TRBJ2-1): DAMVIQNPRYQVTQFGKPVTLSCSQTLNHNVMYWYQQKSSQAPKLLFHYYDKDFNNEADTPDNFQSRRPNTSFCFLDIRSPGLGDTAMYLCATSRGGEEQFFGPGTRLTVL.

This chain connects TRBV21-1 to TRBJ2-1; TRBD2, the table's D call, was not compared with the DNA. TRBV21-1 is labeled a pseudogene. This CDR3 contains 14 residues. In DNA form, the CDR3 reads TGTGCCAGCATCAGTGCCGGGACTAGCAATGAGCAGTTCTTC. This sequence encodes CASISAGTSNEQFF.

For the CDR3, the DNA is TGTGCCTGGAGCCCACAGGGATATCAAGCTTTCTTT. Translated: CAWSPQGYQAFF. This chain connects TRBV30 to TRBJ1-1; D possibly corresponds to TRBD1 (6 bases). Trimming took off 3 bases at V and 9 bases at J, with 14 bases between the two ends. Looked up from germline, CDR1 is GTSNPN and CDR2 is SVGIG (reference sequence). The CDR3 contains 12 residues.

This chain joins TRBV18 and TRBJ2-3; a possible D gene is TRBD1 (6 bases). Per germline, CDR1 KGHSH and CDR2 LQKENI. The ends were cut back, 8 bases at V and 2 bases at J, with 17 bases in the middle. CDR3 length: 15 amino acids. In nucleotides, the CDR3 is TGTGCCAGCACTGGGGGCCACCTGGACACAGATACGCAGTATTTT. Protein sequence: CASTGGHLDTDTQYF.

The chain links TRBV28 to TRBJ1-6; a possible D gene is TRBD1 (5 bases). CDR3 length: 14 amino acids. Germline CDR1 MDHEN, CDR2 SYDVKM. Trimming took off 8 bases at V and 9 bases at J, with 17 bases between the two ends. CDR3 amino acids: CASYPTGLSSPLHF. The CDR3 DNA sequence: TGTGCCAGCTACCCCACAGGCTTATCTTCACCCCTCCACTTT.

This chain connects TRBV7-3 to TRBJ1-1, with 7 bases that match TRBD1. Germline-derived CDR1 and CDR2 are SGHTA and FQGTGA. With 5 bases clipped from V and 0 bases from J, the junction kept 6 bases outside the gene matches. This CDR3 is 15 amino acids long. The CDR3 DNA is TGTGCCAGCAGCCTAGGACAGGTTATGAACACTGAAGCTTTCTTT. Its protein product is CASSLGQVMNTEAFF.

The chain recombines TRBV4-1 with TRBJ1-2, with a weak D call TRBD1 (6 bases). The CDR3 loop spans 15 amino acids. Germline loops: CDR1 MGHRA, CDR2 YSYEKL. The V end was cut by 4 bases, the J end by 5 bases, with 17 bases between. This CDR3 is CASSPTEQGRYGYTF. In DNA form, the CDR3 reads TGCGCCAGCAGCCCAACCGAACAGGGAAGGTATGGCTACACCTTC.

This clone occurred once. The chain is built from TRBV6-5 and TRBJ1-1, with D tentatively TRBD1 (5 bases). The ends were cut back, 8 bases at V and 1 base at J, with 8 bases in the middle. From germline, CDR1 is MNHEY and CDR2 SVGAGI. CDR3 size: 12 residues. The CDR3 bases are TGTGCCAGCGGGGGGTGGAACACTGAAGCTTTCTTT. As protein: CASGGWNTEAFF.

The chain links TRBV5-1 to TRBJ2-3; maybe TRBD2 (6 bases). This CDR3 comprises 14 residues. Trimming took 3 bases from V and 4 from J, leaving 12 bases between them. Germline-derived CDR1 and CDR2 are SGHRS and YFSETQ. CDR3 bases: TGCGCCAGCAGCTCGGGGGACTTTTCAGATACGCAGTATTTT. Protein: CASSSGDFSDTQYF.

The chain links TRBV7-3 to TRBJ2-1; TRBD2 matches 13 bases. V shed 4 bases, J shed 7 bases, and the junction held 10 bases outside the gene matches. This CDR3 region has 17 residues. Germline lookup yields CDR1 SGHTA and CDR2 FQGTGA. CDR3 amino acids: CASSSMPTSGRRNEQFF. CDR3 bases: TGTGCCAGCAGCTCCATGCCGACTAGCGGGAGGAGGAATGAGCAGTTCTTC. Drawing the rest from reference TRBV7-3 and TRBJ2-1, the complete variable domain is GAGVSQTPSNKVTEKGKYVELRCDPISGHTALYWYRQSLGQGPEFLIYFQGTGAADDSGLPNDRFFAVRPEGSVSTLKIQRTERGDSAVYLCASSSMPTSGRRNEQFFGPGTRLTVL.

This clone came up a few times. This chain connects TRBV4-1 to TRBJ2-7, with TRBD1 identical over 9 bases. Germline V CDR1 and CDR2: MGHRA, YSYEKL. This CDR3 region has 17 residues. Losses at the gene ends were 3 bases for V and 2 bases for J; bases not matched to a gene: 11. The CDR3 DNA is TGCGCCAGCAGCCAGACGATCCCGGACAGGGGAACCTACGAGCAGTACTTC. This translates into CASSQTIPDRGTYEQYF.

The chain has TRBV9 and TRBJ1-2, with D perhaps matching TRBD1 (5 bases). This CDR3 comprises 15 residues. V was pared by 3 bases and J by 1 base, with 13 bases between. Germline values: CDR1 SGDLS, CDR2 YYNGEE. In DNA, the CDR3 is TGTGCCAGCAGCGGGGTCGGACACCTTAACTATGGCTACACCTTC. As protein: CASSGVGHLNYGYTF.

The chain recombines TRBV4-2 with TRBJ2-1; 9 bases map to TRBD1. The CDR3 contains 13 residues. Germline CDR1 LGHNA, CDR2 YNFKEQ. Trimming cost V 0 bases and J 13 bases; bases outside gene matches: 4. CDR3 sequence: CASSQDGQGRQFF. CDR3 nucleotide sequence: TGTGCCAGCAGCCAAGATGGACAGGGGAGACAGTTCTTC.

The gene calls are TRBV7-8 and TRBJ1-1; 7 bases match TRBD1. The CDR3 covers 14 residues. V gave up 4 bases and J gave up 6 bases; unmatched junction bases: 8. CDR1 is SGHVS and CDR2 is FQNEAQ in the germline V gene. The CDR3 spells CASSSTGVRAEAFF. The DNA of the CDR3 is TGTGCCAGCAGCTCTACAGGGGTAAGGGCTGAAGCTTTCTTT.

This chain connects TRBV2 to TRBJ2-7, with D possibly TRBD1 on 6 matching bases. The V gene's germline CDR1 is SNHLY and CDR2 FYNNEI. V shed 3 bases and J shed 2 bases, with 8 bases lying between them. The CDR3 extends over 13 amino acids. CDR3 sequence reads: CASSERGTYEQYF. As DNA, the CDR3 is TGTGCCAGCAGTGAGAGGGGGACCTACGAGCAGTACTTC.

The chain combines TRBV5-1 with TRBJ1-4; D unclear. Trimming pared 0 bases from V and 3 bases from J, leaving 15 bases between. CDR3 length: 17 residues. Germline CDR1 and CDR2: SGHRS and YFSETQ. Here the CDR3 reads CASSLERARSPNEKLFF. CDR3 in DNA: TGCGCCAGCAGCTTGGAGAGGGCCCGATCCCCTAATGAAAAACTGTTTTTT. Full variable domain (rest looked up from reference TRBV5-1 and TRBJ1-4): KAGVTQTPRYLIKTRGQQVTLSCSPISGHRSVSWYQQTPGQGLQFLFEYFSETQRNKGNFPGRFSGRQFSNSRSEMNVSTLELGDSALYLCASSLERARSPNEKLFFGSGTQLSVL.

The chain links TRBV14 to TRBJ2-2; D gene uncertain. The length of the CDR3 is 13 residues. Germline V lookup: CDR1 SGHDN, CDR2 FVKESK. Trimming removed 1 base from V and 7 bases from J, with 7 bases in between. The CDR3 region is CASSQGSSGELFF. The CDR3 nucleotides read TGTGCCAGCAGCCAAGGGTCTAGCGGGGAGCTGTTTTTT.

The V call is TRBV2, the J call TRBJ2-7; 9 bases line up with TRBD1. This CDR3 spans 13 amino acids. CDR1 is SNHLY, CDR2 FYNNEI, per germline. The J segment lost 3 bases and the V segment lost 11 bases, leaving 8 bases of the junction unmatched. The CDR3 coding sequence is TGTGCCTTACGGACAGGGGAGGTCTACGAGCAGTACTTC. Its protein product is CALRTGEVYEQYF. Variable domain in full (rest from reference TRBV2 and TRBJ2-7): EPEVTQTPSHQVTQMGQEVILRCVPISNHLYFYWYRQILGQKVEFLVSFYNNEISEKSEIFDDQFSVERPDGSNFTLKIRSTKLEDSAMYFCALRTGEVYEQYFGPGTRLTVT.

The rearrangement uses TRBV23-1 and TRBJ2-5, with 7 bases lining up with TRBD1. TRBV23-1 is an ORF, with its function uncertain. CDR3 length: 20 amino acids. V was clipped by 2 bases and J by 3 bases; unmatched bases: 21. The CDR3 region has the DNA TGCGCCAGCAGTCAAATCTCTTGGGTTTTGACAGGGCCGGACAAAGAGACCCAGTACTTC. Translated, it gives CASSQISWVLTGPDKETQYF.

This sequence joins TRBV6-5 and TRBJ1-6; possibly TRBD1 for D (6 bases). Deletions cut 10 bases from V and 0 bases from J, with 10 bases between. The CDR3 length is 14 residues. The germline gives CDR1 MNHEY, CDR2 SVGAGI. The CDR3 nucleotides are TGTGCCACGAGGGGGAGCTCCTATAATTCACCCCTCCACTTT. Its translation is CATRGSSYNSPLHF.

In its sample, this clone is medium-sized (0.01 to 0.1%). The gene calls are TRBV7-9 and TRBJ1-1; perhaps TRBD1 as D (6 bases). The CDR3 sequence is 14 residues long. Trimming removed 3 bases at V and 4 bases at J, with 12 bases between. The germline V gene encodes CDR1 SEHNR and CDR2 FQNEAQ (reference sequence). The CDR3 here is CASSFEGVGTEAFF. The CDR3 coding sequence is TGTGCCAGCAGCTTCGAGGGGGTTGGCACTGAAGCTTTCTTT.

The chain employs TRBV7-6 and TRBJ2-2; a weak D match, TRBD2 (6 bases). The germline CDR1 and CDR2 sequences are SGHVS and FNYEAQ. Trimming removed 5 bases from V and 5 bases from J, with 18 bases in between. The CDR3 loop spans 16 amino acids. CDR3 amino acids: CASSPRGAAGTGELFF. The CDR3 nucleotides are TGTGCCAGCAGCCCACGAGGGGCCGCGGGAACCGGGGAGCTGTTTTTT.